Following are 32 T cell receptor beta chains from one sample sequenced in a study. TCRdb independently ran MiXCR on the 5' RACE reads; one entry per CDR3 protein. The profile shows about 32,000 distinct CDR3 sequences, roughly a quarter of them singletons. Sequencing was carried out using memory CD4+ T cells sorted from blood. The subset here: memory CD4+ T cells, CD4+CD45RO+CD25-. All receptors derive from a female donor with breast cancer.

This clonotype showed up many times. V usage is TRBV4-1 and J usage is TRBJ1-4; D gene ambiguous. Germline V lookup: CDR1 MGHRA, CDR2 YSYEKL. The CDR3 covers 14 residues. V lost 4 bases to trimming and J lost 5 bases, with 11 bases between them. In DNA form, the CDR3 reads TGCGCCAGCAGCCCCGGACCAGGAAATGAAAAACTGTTTTTT. Protein: CASSPGPGNEKLFF.

The chain uses TRBV28 and TRBJ2-3, with D unclear. Germline CDR1 is MDHEN and CDR2 is SYDVKM. V lost 3 bases, J lost 8 bases, and 6 bases lay in between. This CDR3 contains 11 residues. Written as DNA, the CDR3 is TGTGCCAGCAGTTTCGGATTTACGCAGTATTTT. Amino acids: CASSFGFTQYF.

V usage is TRBV5-1 and J usage is TRBJ1-1; 9 nucleotides align to TRBD1. Losses at the gene ends were 7 bases for V and 1 base for J; bases not matched to a gene: 11. Germline values: CDR1 SGHRS, CDR2 YFSETQ. This CDR3 contains 16 residues. CDR3 residues: CASGGNRGRRNTEAFF. DNA for the CDR3: TGCGCCAGCGGCGGCAACAGGGGGCGTAGGAACACTGAAGCTTTCTTT.

This chain connects TRBV12-3 or TRBV12-4 to TRBJ2-2; tentatively, D is TRBD2 (6 bases). Trimming stripped 8 bases from V and 5 bases from J, with 12 bases between. The CDR3 is made up of 13 amino acids. CDR3 residues: CASGIGGTGELFF. The DNA for the CDR3 is TGTGCCAGCGGGATAGGAGGGACCGGGGAGCTGTTTTTT.

This clonotype was detected many times. The V gene is TRBV7-8, the J gene TRBJ1-6; TRBD1 matches 7 bases. The germline gives CDR1 SGHVS, CDR2 FQNEAQ. J gave up 6 bases and V 5 bases, and 7 bases lay outside the gene matches. This CDR3 is 15 amino acids long. CDR3 loop: CASSPETGFNSPLHF. Written as DNA, the CDR3 is TGTGCCAGCAGCCCGGAGACAGGGTTTAATTCACCCCTCCACTTT.

This clonotype was detected a few times. The CDR3 is CASSFRGQIYEQYF. CDR3 DNA: TGTGCCAGCAGTTTCCGGGGCCAGATCTACGAGCAGTACTTC. The J gene is TRBJ2-7, the V gene TRBV27; D possibly uses TRBD1 or TRBD2 (5 bases each). Germline CDR1 reads MNHEY; CDR2 reads SMNVEV (reference sequence). The V end was cut by 3 bases, the J end by 3 bases, with 12 bases between. This CDR3 region has 14 residues.

The chain links TRBV7-2 to TRBJ1-2, with D unclear. Trimming pared 2 bases from V and 2 bases from J, leaving 6 bases between. The CDR3 has 13 amino acids. Germline-derived CDR1 and CDR2 are SGHTA and FQGNSA. CDR3 nucleotide sequence: TGTGCCAGCAGCTTAAACCCAAACTATGGCTACACCTTC. Protein sequence: CASSLNPNYGYTF.

This clonotype came up many times. The J gene is TRBJ2-5, the V gene TRBV7-9; maybe TRBD1 (5 bases). Trimming took off 3 bases at V and 4 bases at J, with 15 bases between the two ends. The CDR3 sequence is 15 residues long. Germline-derived CDR1 and CDR2 are SEHNR and FQNEAQ (reference sequence). CDR3 region: CASSLPTEWRETQYF. The CDR3 region has the DNA TGTGCCAGCAGCTTGCCGACAGAGTGGCGAGAGACCCAGTACTTC.

Many counts were recorded for this clonotype. The J gene is TRBJ2-1, the V gene TRBV5-1; D might be TRBD1 (5 bases). Germline CDR1 and CDR2: SGHRS and YFSETQ. There are 14 residues in the CDR3. Trimming pared 3 bases from V and 8 bases from J, leaving 15 bases between. The DNA for the CDR3 is TGCGCCAGCAGCTCAACCAGGGTCGGCTATGAGCAGTTCTTC. The encoded protein is CASSSTRVGYEQFF.

As concerns this clonotype: A much larger clone is a single base away; this may be a read error. The chain recombines TRBV5-1 with TRBJ2-3, with D perhaps given as TRBD1 or TRBD2 (6 bases each). The CDR3 sequence is 14 residues long. The germline V and J ends were trimmed by 8 bases and 1 base, with 14 bases remaining between them. Germline V gives CDR1 SGHRS, CDR2 YFSETQ. The CDR3 DNA is TGCGCCAGTCAAACAGGGACTGGCACAGATACGCAGTATTTT. Protein sequence: CASQTGTGTDTQYF.

This clonotype showed up many times. The chain employs TRBV12-3 or TRBV12-4 and TRBJ2-1; no firm D call. The CDR3 is 16 amino acids. Trimming took 4 bases from V and 2 from J, leaving 15 bases between them. The CDR3 coding sequence is TGTGCCAGCAGTTCATCCCTAAATTTACCCTACAATGAGCAGTTCTTC. Residues: CASSSSLNLPYNEQFF.

This chain uses TRBV11-2 with TRBJ2-7, with D perhaps TRBD1 (6 bases). The V gene lost 6 bases and the J gene lost 3 bases, with 12 bases spanning the gap. Germline CDR1 SGHAT, CDR2 FQNNGV. This CDR3 contains 13 residues. CDR3 in DNA: TGTGCCAGCAGGCGGACAGAAGTCTACGAGCAGTACTTC. This translates into CASRRTEVYEQYF.

About this clonotype: Being one base from a much bigger clone, this may be a read error. V is TRBV6-2 or TRBV6-3 and J is TRBJ2-7; the D call may be TRBD1 or TRBD2 (6 bases each). The V and J ends lost 6 bases and 2 bases respectively, with 14 bases between them. This CDR3 is 14 amino acids long. Germline lookup yields CDR1 MNHEY and CDR2 SVGEGT. The DNA for the CDR3 is TGTGCCAGCAGCCCGTACAGGGAGGCCTACGAGCAGTACTTC. Translating gives CASSPYREAYEQYF.

The CDR3 DNA reads TGTGCCAGCAATGAGGACAGGCCCAACACCGGGGAGCTGTTTTTT. Its protein is CASNEDRPNTGELFF. This chain uses TRBV6-2 or TRBV6-3 with TRBJ2-2; 7 bases are a match to TRBD1. Germline-derived CDR1 and CDR2 are MNHEY and SVGEGT. The CDR3 totals 15 residues. J gave up 2 bases and V 7 bases, and 7 bases lay outside the gene matches.

The V and J genes are TRBV5-4 and TRBJ2-3, with 11 bases lining up with TRBD2. This CDR3 has 16 amino acids. Trimming took 3 bases from V and 4 from J; bases not matched to a gene: 7. CDR1 and CDR2 from the germline V gene are SGHNT and YYREEE (reference sequence). This CDR3 is CASSSGTSGGADTQYF. The DNA of the CDR3 is TGTGCCAGCAGCTCCGGGACTAGCGGAGGCGCAGATACGCAGTATTTT.

The chain couples TRBV12-3 or TRBV12-4 to TRBJ2-5, with TRBD1 as a possible D gene (6 bases). V gave up 6 bases and J gave up 5 bases, with 13 bases separating them. The CDR3 extends over 13 amino acids. DNA for the CDR3: TGTGCCAGCAGCCCTACAGGGTATGAGACCCAGTACTTC. Translated: CASSPTGYETQYF.

The sample holds many counts of this clonotype. This chain uses TRBV6-2 or TRBV6-3 with TRBJ2-4; 8 bases line up with TRBD1. Germline assignment: CDR1 MNHEY and CDR2 SVGEGT. The CDR3 runs to 14 residues. V lost 4 bases, J lost 7 bases, and 6 bases stayed unmatched. The CDR3 is CASSLGQDLNIQYF. CDR3 DNA: TGTGCCAGCAGTTTGGGACAGGATCTTAACATTCAGTACTTC.

This clonotype was recorded at least ten times. The J gene is TRBJ2-4, the V gene TRBV7-8; 14 nucleotides match TRBD2. J was trimmed by 2 bases and V by 5 bases; bases with no gene match: 14. From germline, CDR1 is SGHVS and CDR2 FQNEAQ. The CDR3 has 20 amino acids. The CDR3 DNA sequence: TGTGCCAGCAGCATAGTAGCAGGGGGACTAGCGGGAGCGTCCAAAAACATTCAGTACTTC. Its translation is CASSIVAGGLAGASKNIQYF. Filled out from reference TRBV7-8 and TRBJ2-4, the complete variable domain reads GAGVSQSPRYKVAKRGQDVALRCDPISGHVSLFWYQQALGQGPEFLTYFQNEAQLDKSGLPSDRFFAERPEGSVSTLKIQRTQQEDSAVYLCASSIVAGGLAGASKNIQYFGAGTRLSVL.

Only a few counts were recorded for this clonotype. V usage is TRBV29-1 and J usage is TRBJ2-1, with unresolved D. This CDR3 has 13 residues. V was pared by 7 bases and J by 5 bases, with 15 bases between. Germline CDR1 and CDR2: SQVTM and ANQGSEA. In DNA form, the CDR3 reads TGCAGCGGGGGTCCAGAGGATAACAATGAGCAGTTCTTC. Its translation: CSGGPEDNNEQFF.

This clonotype was found many times. This chain connects TRBV27 to TRBJ2-7, with TRBD1 matching over 7 bases. The CDR3 sequence is 12 residues long. Germline V CDR1 and CDR2: MNHEY, SMNVEV (reference sequence). Losses at the gene ends were 8 bases for V and 0 bases for J; bases not matched to a gene: 1. CDR3: CASRDSSYEQYF. The CDR3, as DNA: TGTGCCAGCCGGGACAGCTCCTACGAGCAGTACTTC.

The DNA for the CDR3 is TGCGCCAGCAGTTCCGGGACAGGGGCCTACAATCAGCCCCAGCATTTT. It codes for CASSSGTGAYNQPQHF. The J gene is TRBJ1-5, the V gene TRBV4-1, with 10 bases aligning to TRBD1. V shed 6 bases and J 3 bases; nucleotides not matched to a gene: 8. The CDR3 totals 16 residues. The germline gives CDR1 MGHRA, CDR2 YSYEKL.

To note about this clonotype: A read error is likely, as this CDR3 ends without the conserved phenylalanine or tryptophan. The chain recombines TRBV4-2 with TRBJ2-1; maybe TRBD2 (5 bases). The CDR3 is 16 amino acids. Germline CDR1 LGHNA, CDR2 YNFKEQ. The V end was cut by 1 base, the J end by 2 bases, with 12 bases between. CDR3 sequence (DNA): TGTGCCAGCAGCCAAGTTACAGCGGCCGCCTACAATGAGCAGTTCCTC. Protein product: CASSQVTAAAYNEQFL.

This clonotype showed up just a few times. The rearrangement uses TRBV5-4 and TRBJ2-7; TRBD1 matches at 7 bases. Trimming removed 4 bases from V and 3 bases from J; junction bases left unmatched: 7. The CDR3 has 14 residues. Germline values: CDR1 SGHNT, CDR2 YYREEE (reference sequence). The CDR3 spells CASSPVPGGYEQYF. The CDR3 bases are TGTGCCAGCAGCCCCGTGCCAGGGGGCTACGAGCAGTACTTC.

This sequence joins TRBV9 and TRBJ2-3, with 7 bases aligning to TRBD2. CDR3 length: 18 amino acids. V lost 3 bases to trimming and J lost 2 bases; unmatched junction nucleotides: 15. Germline values: CDR1 SGDLS, CDR2 YYNGEE. CDR3 region: CASSADPLPGGPTDTQYF. CDR3 nucleotides: TGTGCCAGCAGCGCAGACCCCCTACCGGGAGGCCCCACAGATACGCAGTATTTT.

The genes are TRBV9 and TRBJ2-2, with D perhaps matching TRBD2 (7 bases). The V gene's germline CDR1 is SGDLS and CDR2 YYNGEE. This CDR3 comprises 16 residues. Trimming left V 1 base short and J 0 bases short, with 10 bases between. In DNA, the CDR3 is TGTGCCAGCAGCGTAAGGGGGGGTCCGAACACCGGGGAGCTGTTTTTT. Protein: CASSVRGGPNTGELFF.

The rearrangement joins TRBV3-1 to TRBJ2-2; 8 bases are shared with TRBD2. The CDR3 has 17 amino acids. Germline V CDR1 and CDR2: LGHDT, YNNKEL (reference sequence). V was pared by 0 bases and J by 1 base, with 4 bases of the junction left unmatched. CDR3 in amino acids: CASSQERSGGNTGELFF. CDR3 nucleotide sequence: TGTGCCAGCAGCCAAGAGAGGAGCGGGGGGAACACCGGGGAGCTGTTTTTT.

This clonotype occurred a few times. CDR3 nucleotides: TGTGCCAGCAGCCCGGGAGGAAGCGGTTACAATGAGCAGTTCTTC. Encoded protein: CASSPGGSGYNEQFF. The gene calls are TRBV6-4 and TRBJ2-1; 7 bases align to TRBD2. The CDR3 runs to 15 residues. Trimming removed 6 bases from V and 4 bases from J; junction bases left unmatched: 9. The germline gives CDR1 MRHNA, CDR2 SNTAGT.

The chain carries TRBV27 and TRBJ2-5, with D hard to call. CDR1 is MNHEY, CDR2 SMNVEV, per germline (reference sequence). This CDR3 comprises 10 residues. With 7 bases removed from V and 1 base from J, the gap between germline ends came to 1 base. CDR3 protein: CASTQETQYF. CDR3 DNA: TGTGCCAGCACCCAAGAGACCCAGTACTTC.

The rearrangement uses TRBV10-2 and TRBJ2-3; 9 positions match TRBD2. Germline assignment: CDR1 WSHSY and CDR2 SAAADI. The V and J ends lost 1 base and 11 bases, in that order; junction bases with no gene match: 10. This CDR3 contains 15 residues. CDR3: CASSEWAGGPGEQYF. The CDR3, as DNA: TGCGCCAGCAGTGAGTGGGCGGGAGGGCCTGGTGAGCAGTATTTT.

This clonotype was seen ten or more times. The V call is TRBV28, the J call TRBJ1-5; D gene unclear. V was trimmed by 6 bases and J by 0 bases, leaving 9 bases between them. CDR3 length: 14 residues. Per the germline V gene, CDR1 is MDHEN and CDR2 is SYDVKM. The chain's CDR3 is CASRAPYSNQPQHF. DNA of the CDR3: TGTGCCAGCAGAGCCCCCTATAGCAATCAGCCCCAGCATTTT.

This clonotype was recorded at least ten times. V usage is TRBV9 and J usage is TRBJ2-7, with D tentatively TRBD2 (6 bases). The germline V gene has CDR1 SGDLS and CDR2 YYNGEE. The V end lost 3 bases, the J end lost 3 bases, and 10 bases lay between the germline ends. The CDR3 consists of 13 residues. Written as DNA, the CDR3 is TGTGCCAGCAGCGGACTAGGAAGCTACGAGCAGTACTTC. The encoded protein is CASSGLGSYEQYF.

This clonotype was counted between two and nine times. This chain uses TRBV6-2 or TRBV6-3 with TRBJ2-4; 10 bases agree with TRBD2. Trimming removed 7 bases from V and 6 bases from J; junction bases left unmatched: 6. This CDR3 region has 14 residues. The germline CDR1 and CDR2 sequences are MNHEY and SVGEGT. The CDR3 protein is CASKAGGPINIQYF. As DNA, the CDR3 is TGTGCCAGCAAAGCGGGAGGGCCCATAAACATTCAGTACTTC.